The present entry profiles one T cell receptor (beta chain) with its context. What it recognizes is unknown. This record belongs to a study of T cell responses to AZD1222 COVID-19 vaccine. Looking at the study overall: Both about-4-week and about-12-week second-dose recipients were combined. Regarding the study as a whole: Nearly half of spike-specific TCRs reportedly target variant regions that are unmutated in the B.1.351 and B.1.1.7 variants.

Trimming left V 2 bases short and J 10 bases short, with 13 bases between. Germline assignment: CDR1 SGHDT and CDR2 YYEEEE. The CDR3 has 14 amino acids. Measured with immunoSEQ multiplex PCR; TCRdb has only the in-frame clones, and not every one. Altogether about 86,000 clones are present, more than 75% being singletons, with the ten largest covering more than 20%. The J gene is TRBJ1-6, the V gene TRBV5-6, with a weak D call TRBD1 (5 bases). The TCR originated in an adult in good health. The material was peripheral blood, obtained on day 0 of AZD1222 vaccination. The CDR3 loop is CASSFTRVRSPLHF. CDR3 in DNA: TGTGCCAGCAGCTTCACCAGGGTGAGATCACCCCTCCACTTT.